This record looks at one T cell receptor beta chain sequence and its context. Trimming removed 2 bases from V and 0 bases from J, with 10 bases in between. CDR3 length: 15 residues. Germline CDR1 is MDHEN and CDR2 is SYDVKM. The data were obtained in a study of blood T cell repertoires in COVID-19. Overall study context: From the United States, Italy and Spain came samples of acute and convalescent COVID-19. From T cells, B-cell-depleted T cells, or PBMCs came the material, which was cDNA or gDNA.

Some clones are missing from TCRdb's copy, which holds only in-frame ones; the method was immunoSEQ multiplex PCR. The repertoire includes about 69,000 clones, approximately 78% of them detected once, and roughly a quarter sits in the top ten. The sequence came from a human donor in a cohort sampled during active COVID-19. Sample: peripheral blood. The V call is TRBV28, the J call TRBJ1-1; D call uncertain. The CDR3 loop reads CASSLRPDMNTEAFF. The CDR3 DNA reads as TGTGCCAGCAGTTTACGCCCAGACATGAACACTGAAGCTTTCTTT.